These 28 T cell receptor beta chains were sequenced from one sample in a study of cytomegalovirus exposure and HLA in healthy donors. Use of 60 Vbeta and 13 Jbeta primers characterized the PCR. This table comes from immunoSEQ multiplex PCR, and its TCRdb copy is limited to in-frame clones, with some not included. Among about 59,000 clones listed, about 77% were seen once. The source material was PBMCs. Receptors were obtained from a man aged 25 to 45 in good health and CMV-seropositive.

The CDR3 sequence is CAIRGDSLNTEAFF. DNA of the CDR3: TGTGCCATCAGGGGGGACAGTCTGAACACTGAAGCTTTCTTT. J is TRBJ1-1 and V is TRBV10-3; 7 bases fit TRBD1. This CDR3 spans 14 amino acids. Unmatched junction bases numbered 4, after V lost 6 bases and J lost 0 bases. Germline CDR1 reads ENHRY; CDR2 reads SYGVKD.

This chain links TRBV7-2 with TRBJ1-2, with 7 bases aligning to TRBD1. The trim removed 5 bases at V and 4 bases at J, leaving 4 bases unmatched. The CDR3 loop spans 13 amino acids. Looked up from germline, CDR1 is SGHTA and CDR2 is FQGNSA. In DNA form, the CDR3 reads TGTGCCAGCAGCCCGACAGGGTTCTATGGCTACACCTTC. It codes for CASSPTGFYGYTF.

The chain couples TRBV7-2 to TRBJ1-5; TRBD1 aligns across 7 bases. This CDR3 has 16 amino acids. Germline-derived CDR1 and CDR2 are SGHTA and FQGNSA. The J segment lost 7 bases and the V segment lost 4 bases, leaving 13 bases of the junction unmatched. This chain's CDR3 is CASSSPGGGRNQPQHF. The CDR3 bases are TGTGCCAGCAGCTCCCCGGGAGGGGGCAGGAACCAGCCCCAGCATTTT.

V usage is TRBV5-1 and J usage is TRBJ2-1; D might be TRBD2 (5 bases). Germline CDR1 reads SGHRS; CDR2 reads YFSETQ. CDR3 length equals 13 residues. The germline V and J ends were trimmed by 4 bases and 2 bases, with 7 bases remaining between them. Here the CDR3 DNA reads TGCGCCAGCAGCCCGACTACCTACAATGAGCAGTTCTTC. It codes for CASSPTTYNEQFF.

The genes are TRBV19 and TRBJ2-1, with 10 positions matching TRBD1. J lost 9 bases, V lost 6 bases, and 11 bases had no gene match. CDR1 and CDR2 from the germline V gene are LNHDA and SQIVND (reference sequence). The CDR3 covers 15 residues. CDR3 bases: TGTGCCAGTAGCCCTGGGACAGGGGTAAATAGTGAGCAGTTCTTC. It translates to CASSPGTGVNSEQFF.

The chain couples TRBV6-1 to TRBJ2-5; D perhaps matches TRBD2 (6 bases). CDR3 size: 14 residues. V lost 6 bases and J lost 2, with 13 bases in between. Per the germline V gene, CDR1 is MNHNS and CDR2 is SASEGT. The CDR3 loop reads CASRRDFLQETQYF. The CDR3 DNA sequence: TGTGCCAGCAGGCGGGACTTCCTACAAGAGACCCAGTACTTC.

The rearrangement links TRBV28 to TRBJ1-6; weak D call: TRBD1 (6 bases). V lost 3 bases and J 8 bases, leaving 8 bases between the germline ends. Germline loops: CDR1 MDHEN, CDR2 SYDVKM. The CDR3 runs to 13 residues. CDR3 nucleotides: TGTGCCAGCAGTTTGTCAGGGGATTCACCCCTCCACTTT. As protein: CASSLSGDSPLHF.

The rearrangement uses TRBV9 and TRBJ2-5; 11 bases are shared with TRBD2. The CDR3 spans 16 residues. Germline V gene sequence: CDR1 SGDLS, CDR2 YYNGEE. V trimming: 4 bases; J trimming: 2 bases; junction bases outside the gene matches: 7. CDR3 in amino acids: CASSPLLAGGQETQYF. The CDR3 nucleotides are TGTGCCAGCAGCCCCCTTCTAGCGGGGGGTCAAGAGACCCAGTACTTC.

The chain employs TRBV19 and TRBJ1-5; possible D gene TRBD1, 5 bases. Trimming removed 5 bases at V and 5 bases at J, with 10 bases between. The germline gives CDR1 LNHDA, CDR2 SQIVND (reference sequence). This CDR3 spans 13 amino acids. The CDR3 region has the DNA TGTGCCAGTAGTCAGGGAGGGCATCAGCCCCAGCATTTT. Translated, it gives CASSQGGHQPQHF.

J is TRBJ1-2 and V is TRBV29-1, with 8 bases aligning to TRBD1. J gave up 8 bases and V 7 bases, and 12 bases lay outside the gene matches. Germline V CDR1 and CDR2: SQVTM, ANQGSEA. The CDR3 has 13 amino acids. The CDR3 reads CSARGQGAEGYTF. In DNA, the CDR3 is TGCAGCGCGAGGGGTCAGGGGGCGGAAGGCTACACCTTC.

The table lists this clone with a few counts. The V gene is TRBV28, the J gene TRBJ1-6; the match to TRBD1 covers 9 bases. The V and J ends lost 1 base and 9 bases, in that order; junction bases with no gene match: 16. Germline assignment: CDR1 MDHEN and CDR2 SYDVKM. There are 19 residues in the CDR3. The CDR3 loop reads CASSLFSLRHGTGSSPLHF. The CDR3 DNA sequence: TGTGCCAGCAGTTTATTTTCTTTAAGACATGGGACAGGGAGTTCACCCCTCCACTTT.

This clone showed up just a few times. CDR3 residues: CASSRARTEMNTEAFF. As DNA, the CDR3 is TGCGCCAGCAGCAGAGCCCGTACGGAGATGAACACTGAAGCTTTCTTT. The chain links TRBV5-1 to TRBJ1-1, with D unclear. Looked up from germline, CDR1 is SGHRS and CDR2 is YFSETQ. Trimming removed 4 bases at V and 0 bases at J, with 16 bases between. This CDR3 comprises 16 residues.

This chain uses TRBV7-3 with TRBJ2-2, with 10 positions matching TRBD2. Germline trimming cut 6 bases from V and 1 base from J; bases unmatched to any gene: 2. CDR1 is SGHTA and CDR2 is FQGTGA in the germline V gene. The CDR3 is 15 amino acids. This CDR3 is CASRLAGGNTGELFF. The CDR3 nucleotides read TGTGCCAGCAGATTAGCGGGGGGGAACACCGGGGAGCTGTTTTTT.

The chain has TRBV18 and TRBJ2-7, with 9 bases identical to TRBD1. CDR3 length: 14 amino acids. Germline values: CDR1 KGHSH, CDR2 LQKENI. Trimming at V came to 6 bases and at J to 4 bases, leaving 7 bases not matched to a gene. The CDR3 sequence: CASSLQGATYEQYF. In nucleotides, the CDR3 is TGTGCCAGCTCTCTACAGGGGGCGACTTACGAGCAGTACTTC.

The CDR3 loop is CASSFFFQGHEKLFF. The CDR3 nucleotides are TGTGCCAGCAGCTTTTTTTTTCAGGGCCATGAAAAACTGTTTTTT. The chain links TRBV5-6 to TRBJ1-4; TRBD1 is a possible D gene (5 bases). Germline values: CDR1 SGHDT, CDR2 YYEEEE. The CDR3 runs 15 residues. With 2 bases removed from V and 6 bases from J, the gap between germline ends came to 14 bases.

The chain uses TRBV28 and TRBJ2-2; 14 bases align to TRBD2. V was clipped by 5 bases and J by 4 bases; unmatched bases: 24. The CDR3 is 23 residues long. The germline V gene encodes CDR1 MDHEN and CDR2 SYDVKM. The CDR3 protein is CASSQPPLQGKGLAGDLTGELFF. The CDR3 DNA is TGTGCCAGCAGTCAACCCCCTCTACAGGGAAAGGGACTAGCGGGGGATCTCACCGGGGAGCTGTTTTTT.

The sample holds a few counts of this clone. V and J are TRBV7-3 and TRBJ2-1, with D possibly being TRBD1 (6 bases). In germline, CDR1 is SGHTA, CDR2 FQGTGA. This CDR3 comprises 14 residues. The V end lost 6 bases, the J end lost 1 base, and 10 bases lay between the germline ends. The CDR3 DNA follows: TGTGCCAGCAGTAAACAGGGTTCCTACAATGAGCAGTTCTTC. The encoded protein is CASSKQGSYNEQFF.

V gene TRBV27 combines with J gene TRBJ1-2, with D tentatively TRBD1 (6 bases). Germline CDR1 MNHEY, CDR2 SMNVEV (reference sequence). CDR3 size: 13 residues. Trimming removed 2 bases at V and 2 bases at J, with 6 bases between. The CDR3 nucleotides are TGTGCCAGCAGTTTAACAGGGAACTATGGCTACACCTTC. Its translation is CASSLTGNYGYTF.

This clone was detected only once. V usage is TRBV30 and J usage is TRBJ2-3; 7 positions match TRBD2. Germline-derived CDR1 and CDR2 are GTSNPN and SVGIG (reference sequence). The CDR3 spans 14 residues. V lost 4 bases to trimming and J lost 7 bases; unmatched junction nucleotides: 11. The CDR3 reads CAWTGLVGGYTQYF. For the CDR3, the DNA is TGTGCCTGGACGGGGCTAGTGGGAGGGTATACGCAGTATTTT.

The chain links TRBV6-1 to TRBJ2-5; possibly TRBD1 for D (5 bases). The germline V gene encodes CDR1 MNHNS and CDR2 SASEGT. V lost 2 bases and J 2 bases, leaving 9 bases between the germline ends. The CDR3 has 14 residues. The CDR3 loop is CASSEQGAQETQYF. The CDR3 DNA reads TGTGCCAGCAGTGAACAGGGCGCTCAAGAGACCCAGTACTTC.

The V call is TRBV19, the J call TRBJ2-2; 7 bases match TRBD2. V trimming: 3 bases; J trimming: 4 bases; junction bases outside the gene matches: 5. This CDR3 comprises 15 residues. Per germline, CDR1 LNHDA and CDR2 SQIVND (reference sequence). CDR3: CASSIRLATTGELFF. In nucleotides, the CDR3 is TGTGCCAGTAGTATCCGACTAGCCACCACCGGGGAGCTGTTTTTT.

This chain links TRBV4-1 with TRBJ2-5; 10 bases map to TRBD2. The J segment lost 5 bases and the V segment lost 4 bases, leaving 7 bases of the junction unmatched. Germline assignment: CDR1 MGHRA and CDR2 YSYEKL. The length of the CDR3 is 15 residues. The DNA for the CDR3 is TGCGCCAGCAGCCCCAGCGGGGGGGCCGGGGAGACCCAGTACTTC. It codes for CASSPSGGAGETQYF.

This clone has a single count. This chain connects TRBV6-1 to TRBJ1-1; D call uncertain. Trimming removed 6 bases from V and 11 bases from J, with 16 bases in between. CDR3 length equals 12 residues. CDR1 is MNHNS, CDR2 SASEGT, per germline. The CDR3 sequence: CASSPARVGAFF. The CDR3 DNA follows: TGTGCCAGCAGCCCCGCCCGGGTGGGTGCTTTCTTT.

The chain couples TRBV19 to TRBJ1-1; 11 positions agree with TRBD1. The V gene end was trimmed by 7 bases and the J gene end by 4 bases; junction bases not matched to a gene: 8. This CDR3 region has 15 residues. Germline CDR1 and CDR2: LNHDA and SQIVND (reference sequence). CDR3: CASTSRDRGSTEAFF. CDR3 bases: TGTGCCAGTACTTCGCGGGACAGGGGGAGCACTGAAGCTTTCTTT.

The chain recombines TRBV30 with TRBJ2-2; the match to TRBD2 covers 15 bases. V lost 2 bases and J lost 4; bases outside the gene matches: 11. CDR1 and CDR2 (germline): GTSNPN, SVGIG (reference sequence). The CDR3 has 19 residues. The CDR3 coding sequence is TGTGCCTGGAGTCGTCTCCAAGGGACTAGCGGGGGGTTCACCGGGGAGCTGTTTTTT. It is translated as CAWSRLQGTSGGFTGELFF.

The CDR3 region has the DNA TGTGCCAGCAGTCGGATCGGGACTGAAGCTTTCTTT. As protein: CASSRIGTEAFF. V is TRBV27 and J is TRBJ1-1; D ambiguous. Germline values: CDR1 MNHEY, CDR2 SMNVEV (reference sequence). The CDR3 is made up of 12 amino acids. V lost 5 bases and J 5 bases, leaving 9 bases between the germline ends.

The J gene is TRBJ2-7, the V gene TRBV28, with unresolved D. The CDR3 length is 11 residues. V was trimmed by 3 bases and J by 9 bases, leaving 9 bases between them. CDR1 MDHEN and CDR2 SYDVKM come from the germline V gene. The CDR3: CASSFQAGQYF. CDR3 coding DNA: TGTGCCAGCAGTTTTCAGGCTGGGCAGTACTTC.

V usage is TRBV4-3 and J usage is TRBJ2-5, with TRBD2 identical over 11 bases. This CDR3 is built from 18 residues. The V gene end was trimmed by 0 bases and the J gene end by 5 bases; junction bases not matched to a gene: 11. The germline gives CDR1 LGHNA, CDR2 YSLEER. CDR3 residues: CASSQDHLAGGLVETQYF. For the CDR3, the DNA is TGCGCCAGCAGCCAAGATCATCTAGCGGGGGGTTTGGTTGAGACCCAGTACTTC.